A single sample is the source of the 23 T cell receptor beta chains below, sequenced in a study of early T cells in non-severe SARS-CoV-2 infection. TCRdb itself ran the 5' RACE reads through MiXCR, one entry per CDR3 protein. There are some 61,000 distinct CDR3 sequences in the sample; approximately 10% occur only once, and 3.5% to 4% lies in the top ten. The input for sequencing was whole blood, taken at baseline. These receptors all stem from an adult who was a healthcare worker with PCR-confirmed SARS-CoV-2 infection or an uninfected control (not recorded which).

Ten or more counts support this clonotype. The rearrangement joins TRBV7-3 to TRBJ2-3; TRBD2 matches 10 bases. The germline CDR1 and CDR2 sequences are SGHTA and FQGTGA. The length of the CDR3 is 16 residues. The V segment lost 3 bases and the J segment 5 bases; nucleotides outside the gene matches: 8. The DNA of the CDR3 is TGTGCCAGCAGCTTTTCTAGCGGGAGCGTAGGAGATACGCAGTATTTT. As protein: CASSFSSGSVGDTQYF. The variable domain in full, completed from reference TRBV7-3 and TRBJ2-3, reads GAGVSQTPSNKVTEKGKYVELRCDPISGHTALYWYRQSLGQGPEFLIYFQGTGAADDSGLPNDRFFAVRPEGSVSTLKIQRTERGDSAVYLCASSFSSGSVGDTQYFGPGTRLTVL.

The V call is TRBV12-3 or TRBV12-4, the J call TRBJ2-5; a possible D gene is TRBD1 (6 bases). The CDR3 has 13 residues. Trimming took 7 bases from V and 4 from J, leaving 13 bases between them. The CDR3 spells CASTLRGRETQYF. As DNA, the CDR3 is TGTGCCAGCACATTAAGGGGGAGAGAGACCCAGTACTTC.

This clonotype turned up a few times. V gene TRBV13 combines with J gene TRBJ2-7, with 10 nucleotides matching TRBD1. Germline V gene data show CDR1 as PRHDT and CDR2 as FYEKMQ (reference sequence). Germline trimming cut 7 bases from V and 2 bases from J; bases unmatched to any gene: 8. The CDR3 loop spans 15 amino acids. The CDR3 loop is CASTLGGTGAYEQYF. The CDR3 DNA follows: TGTGCCAGCACCCTAGGAGGGACAGGGGCCTACGAGCAGTACTTC.

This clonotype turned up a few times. CDR3 sequence: CASRFGTSGAEQYF. CDR3 bases: TGTGCCAGCAGATTCGGGACTAGCGGGGCAGAGCAGTACTTC. V is TRBV11-2 and J is TRBJ2-7, with 13 bases that match TRBD2. CDR1 SGHAT and CDR2 FQNNGV come from the germline V gene. The CDR3 has 14 amino acids. Unmatched junction bases numbered 6, after V lost 6 bases and J lost 7 bases.

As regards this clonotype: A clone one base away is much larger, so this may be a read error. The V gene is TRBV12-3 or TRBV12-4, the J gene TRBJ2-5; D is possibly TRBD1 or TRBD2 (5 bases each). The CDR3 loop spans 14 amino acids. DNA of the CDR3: TGTGTCAGCAGTATCGGGACGCACCAAGAGACCCAGTACTTC. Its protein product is CVSSIGTHQETQYF.

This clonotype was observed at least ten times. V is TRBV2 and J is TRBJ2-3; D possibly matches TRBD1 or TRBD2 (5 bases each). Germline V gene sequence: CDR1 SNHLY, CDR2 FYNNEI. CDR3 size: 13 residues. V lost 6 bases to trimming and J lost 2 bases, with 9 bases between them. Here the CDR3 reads CASRGEHTDTQYF. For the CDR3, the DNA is TGTGCCAGCAGAGGGGAGCACACAGATACGCAGTATTTT.

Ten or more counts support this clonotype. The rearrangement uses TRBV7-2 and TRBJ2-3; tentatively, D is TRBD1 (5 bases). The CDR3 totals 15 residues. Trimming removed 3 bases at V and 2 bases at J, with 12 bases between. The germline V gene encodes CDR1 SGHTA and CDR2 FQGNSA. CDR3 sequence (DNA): TGTGCCAGCAGCTTCCGGGCAGGGTCCACAGATACGCAGTATTTT. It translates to CASSFRAGSTDTQYF.

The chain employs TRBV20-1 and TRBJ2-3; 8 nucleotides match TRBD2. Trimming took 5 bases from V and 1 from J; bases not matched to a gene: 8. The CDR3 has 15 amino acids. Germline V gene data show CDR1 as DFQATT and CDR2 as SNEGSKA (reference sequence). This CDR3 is CSAQRTSSRTDTQYF. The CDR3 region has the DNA TGCAGTGCTCAACGGACTAGCAGCCGCACAGATACGCAGTATTTT.

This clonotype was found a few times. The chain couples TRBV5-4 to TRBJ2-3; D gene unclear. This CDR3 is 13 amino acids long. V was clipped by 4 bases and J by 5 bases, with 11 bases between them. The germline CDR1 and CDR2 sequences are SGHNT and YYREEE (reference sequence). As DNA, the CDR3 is TGTGCCAGCAGCCTCCCCGAAAAAGATACGCAGTATTTT. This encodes CASSLPEKDTQYF.

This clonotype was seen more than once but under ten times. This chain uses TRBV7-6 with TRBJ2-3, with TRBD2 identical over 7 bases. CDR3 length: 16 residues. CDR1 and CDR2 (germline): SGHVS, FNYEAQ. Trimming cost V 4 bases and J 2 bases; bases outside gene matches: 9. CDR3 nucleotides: TGTGCCAGCAGCTACTTCAGCGGGATTAACACAGATACGCAGTATTTT. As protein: CASSYFSGINTDTQYF.

The chain's CDR3 is CASSFGQGRGNTIYF. The CDR3 DNA reads as TGTGCCAGCAGTTTCGGACAGGGTCGAGGAAACACCATATATTTT. This sequence joins TRBV14 and TRBJ1-3; TRBD1 matches 8 bases. V shed 6 bases, J shed 4 bases, and the junction held 8 bases outside the gene matches. Looked up from germline, CDR1 is SGHDN and CDR2 is FVKESK. The length of the CDR3 is 15 residues.

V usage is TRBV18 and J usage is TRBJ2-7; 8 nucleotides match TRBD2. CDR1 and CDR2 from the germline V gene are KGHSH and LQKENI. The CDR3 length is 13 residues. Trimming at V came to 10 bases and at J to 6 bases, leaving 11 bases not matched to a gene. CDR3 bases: TGTGCCACCCGGGAGGGGGTACTTACCGAGCAGTACTTC. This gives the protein CATREGVLTEQYF.

In DNA form, the CDR3 reads TGTGCCAGCAGAAGATACAGCAATGAGCAGTTCTTC. This gives the protein CASRRYSNEQFF. The chain couples TRBV5-6 to TRBJ2-1; D gene ambiguous. With 5 bases removed from V and 6 bases from J, the gap between germline ends came to 9 bases. This CDR3 is 12 amino acids long. Germline-derived CDR1 and CDR2 are SGHDT and YYEEEE.

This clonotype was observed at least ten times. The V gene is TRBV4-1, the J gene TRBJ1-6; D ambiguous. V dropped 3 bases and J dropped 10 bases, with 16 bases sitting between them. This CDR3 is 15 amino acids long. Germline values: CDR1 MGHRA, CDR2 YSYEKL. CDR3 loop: CASSHSQPIGSPLHF. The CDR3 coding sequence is TGCGCCAGCAGCCACAGCCAGCCGATTGGGTCACCCCTCCACTTT.

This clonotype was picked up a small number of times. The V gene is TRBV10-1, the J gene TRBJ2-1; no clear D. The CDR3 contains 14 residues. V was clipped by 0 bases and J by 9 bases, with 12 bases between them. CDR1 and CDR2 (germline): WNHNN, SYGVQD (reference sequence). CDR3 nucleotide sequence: TGCGCCAGCAGTGAGTCTTCGGCGACGGGTGAGCAGTTCTTC. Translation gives CASSESSATGEQFF.

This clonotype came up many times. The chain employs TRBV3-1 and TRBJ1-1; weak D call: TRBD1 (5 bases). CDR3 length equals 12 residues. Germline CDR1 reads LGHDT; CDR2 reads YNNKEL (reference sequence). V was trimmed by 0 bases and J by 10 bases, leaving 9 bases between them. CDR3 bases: TGTGCCAGCAGCCAAGATCCGGGACCAGCTTTCTTT. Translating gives CASSQDPGPAFF.

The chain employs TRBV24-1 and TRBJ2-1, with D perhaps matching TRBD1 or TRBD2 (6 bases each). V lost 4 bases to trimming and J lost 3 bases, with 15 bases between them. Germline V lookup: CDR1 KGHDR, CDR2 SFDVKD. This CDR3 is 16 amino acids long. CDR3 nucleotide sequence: TGTGCCACCAGTGACCGGGGGCCGACTGGCTACAATGAGCAGTTCTTC. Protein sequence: CATSDRGPTGYNEQFF.

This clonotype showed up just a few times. CDR3 DNA: TGTGCCAGCAGCCAACCATGGGCGGGAGAAGAGACCCAGTACTTC. This encodes CASSQPWAGEETQYF. The rearrangement links TRBV11-2 to TRBJ2-5, with 7 nucleotides matching TRBD2. The V gene's germline CDR1 is SGHAT and CDR2 FQNNGV. The CDR3 loop spans 15 amino acids. V gave up 5 bases and J gave up 3 bases; unmatched junction bases: 9. The full variable domain, with the rest looked up from reference TRBV11-2 and TRBJ2-5, is EAGVAQSPRYKIIEKRQSVAFWCNPISGHATLYWYQQILGQGPKLLIQFQNNGVVDDSQLPKDRFSAERLKGVDSTLKIQPAKLEDSAVYLCASSQPWAGEETQYFGPGTRLLVL.

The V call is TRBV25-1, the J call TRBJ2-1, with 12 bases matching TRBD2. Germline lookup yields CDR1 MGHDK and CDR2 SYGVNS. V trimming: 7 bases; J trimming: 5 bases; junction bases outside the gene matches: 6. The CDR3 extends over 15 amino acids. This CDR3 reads CASTVGLAGNNEQFF. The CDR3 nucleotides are TGTGCCAGCACCGTAGGACTAGCGGGAAACAATGAGCAGTTCTTC.

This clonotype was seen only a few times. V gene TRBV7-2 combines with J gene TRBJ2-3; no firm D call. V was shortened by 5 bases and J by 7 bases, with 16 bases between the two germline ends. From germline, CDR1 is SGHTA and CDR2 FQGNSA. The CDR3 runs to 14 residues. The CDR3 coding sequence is TGTGCCAGCAGCCCACACTACCCCACTAATACGCAGTATTTT. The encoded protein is CASSPHYPTNTQYF. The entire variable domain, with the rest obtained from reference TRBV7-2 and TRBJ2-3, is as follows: GAGVSQSPSNKVTEKGKDVELRCDPISGHTALYWYRQSLGQGLEFLIYFQGNSAPDKSGLPSDRFSAERTGGSVSTLTIQRTQQEDSAVYLCASSPHYPTNTQYFGPGTRLTVL.

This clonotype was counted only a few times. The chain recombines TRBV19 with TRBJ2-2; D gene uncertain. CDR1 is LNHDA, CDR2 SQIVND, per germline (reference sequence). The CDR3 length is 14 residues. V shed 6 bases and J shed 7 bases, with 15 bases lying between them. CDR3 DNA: TGTGCCAGTAGGGTTGGTCCCAGAAGCGGGGAGCTGTTTTTT. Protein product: CASRVGPRSGELFF.

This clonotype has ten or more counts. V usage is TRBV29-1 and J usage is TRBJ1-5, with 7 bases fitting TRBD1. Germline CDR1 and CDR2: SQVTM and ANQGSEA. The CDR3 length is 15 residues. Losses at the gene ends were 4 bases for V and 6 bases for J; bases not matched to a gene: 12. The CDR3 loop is CSVGREGACSQPQHF. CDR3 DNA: TGCAGCGTTGGGCGGGAGGGGGCTTGTAGTCAGCCCCAGCATTTT.

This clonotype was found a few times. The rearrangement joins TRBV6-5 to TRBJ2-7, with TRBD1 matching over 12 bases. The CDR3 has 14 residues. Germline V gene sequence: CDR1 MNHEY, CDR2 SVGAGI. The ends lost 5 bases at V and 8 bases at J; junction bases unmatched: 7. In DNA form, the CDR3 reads TGTGCCAGCAGTGTTGGGACAGGGGGCTTGCAGCAGTACTTC. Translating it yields CASSVGTGGLQQYF.